What follows describes a single TCR beta chain. The antigen is not known. These data are taken from a study of shared clonotypes between healthy human individuals. In the study overall: Every donor yielded three CD4 naive, three CD4 memory, two CD8 naive and one CD8 memory plate.

Trimming stripped 1 base from V and 5 bases from J, with 17 bases between. The CDR3 totals 15 residues. Per germline, CDR1 GTSNPN and CDR2 SVGIG (reference sequence). Points from the study as a whole: Compared with memory subsets, naive subsets generally had larger estimated richness. When compared with the clonotypes that were shared by all four sorted-subset donors, the non-shared clonotypes turned out to have lower generation probabilities. Though the depth was large, rarefaction showed that sorted-subset sequencing was incomplete.

Data came from immunoSEQ multiplex PCR; TCRdb stores just in-frame clones and leaves some out. The table records 2 million to 2.5 million clones, 85% to 95% of them present only once. The rearrangement joins TRBV30 to TRBJ2-5; no definite D call. Sequencing was performed on naive CD4+ T cells sorted from blood. The subset denotes: CD45RA+ positively selected. The clonotype was recovered from a man younger than 30 in good health. The DNA for the CDR3 is TGTGCCTGGAGTGGATCGGGCAGGAAAACGGAGACCCAGTACTTC. As protein: CAWSGSGRKTETQYF.